This T cell receptor beta chain came from a study of regulatory T cells in long-lasting Graves disease. Study-wide findings and caveats: With persistent disease, TRBV28, TRBJ1-2 and TRBJ2-5 were the favored segments. Lower TCR diversity characterized persistent Graves' patients relative to newly diagnosed patients.

The time point is: newly diagnosed GD, antithyroid drugs for less than 3 months. From RNA extracted from PBMCs, the TCR library was made. As a group, patients came from one endocrinology department in Xi'an, China. This clonotype was observed at least ten times. The antigen remains undetermined. The CDR3 is 13 amino acids. Looked up from germline, CDR1 is SGHAT and CDR2 is FQNNGV. The V end lost 5 bases, the J end lost 9 bases, and 14 bases lay between the germline ends. iRepertoire HTBI primers and Arm-PCR of CDR3 regions built TCR beta libraries. Using its own MiXCR run on the multiplex PCR reads, TCRdb lists one record per CDR3 protein. The top ten hold approximately 16% of the sample, which has 350,000 to 550,000 distinct CDR3 sequences, 15% seen once. This sample also appeared in a second study, on T cells in Graves' hyperthyroidism and ophthalmopathy. Per that study: The model foresaw ophthalmopathy a median roughly 6.6 months prior to onset.

Sequenced here: peripheral blood mononuclear cells (PBMCs), sampled at new diagnosis, from a patient treated with antithyroid drugs. This rearrangement joins TRBV11-2 to TRBJ2-1; D uncertain. The source of this sequence is a woman aged 25-40 years with Graves disease. The CDR3 DNA reads TGTGCCAGCAGCCCCGCTTCCACGGCTGAGCAGTTCTTC. Residues: CASSPASTAEQFF.